These 13 T cell receptor beta chains originate from one sample sequenced in a study of T cells and Merkel cell carcinoma outcomes (dated by TCRdb to 2020 to 2022). Library prep was done by the immunoSEQ multiplex PCR assay. The clones in this table, taken by TCRdb from immuneACCESS, are in-frame only. Not every clone is retained; where verified, under half of the shortfall comes from an unresolved V gene, and the cause of the rest is unknown. The sample includes 15,000 to 19,000 clones, with around 86% observed a single time. The top ten clones comprise more than 7.5% of the sample. What was sequenced was tumor tissue from Merkel cell carcinoma. Source of these receptors: a human donor with Merkel cell carcinoma.

V is TRBV6-6 and J is TRBJ1-2, with D tentatively TRBD1 (5 bases). CDR3 length: 15 amino acids. Germline CDR1 is MNHNY and CDR2 is SVGAGI (reference sequence). V lost 3 bases to trimming and J lost 5 bases, with 16 bases between them. CDR3 bases: TGTGCCAGCAGTTATTTAATGGGGGGTGGTTATGGCTACACCTTC. It translates to CASSYLMGGGYGYTF.

Only a few counts were recorded for this clone. The CDR3 spells CASSPESGNQPQHF. The CDR3 DNA is TGCGCCAGCAGCCCGGAGTCCGGCAATCAGCCCCAGCATTTT. This chain links TRBV5-1 with TRBJ1-5; no reliable D call. The germline V gene has CDR1 SGHRS and CDR2 YFSETQ. This CDR3 comprises 14 residues. The V end was cut by 4 bases, the J end by 2 bases, with 10 bases between. Filled out from reference TRBV5-1 and TRBJ1-5, the complete variable domain reads KAGVTQTPRYLIKTRGQQVTLSCSPISGHRSVSWYQQTPGQGLQFLFEYFSETQRNKGNFPGRFSGRQFSNSRSEMNVSTLELGDSALYLCASSPESGNQPQHFGDGTRLSIL.

The chain employs TRBV6-5 and TRBJ2-1, with 8 nucleotides matching TRBD2. Losses at the gene ends were 6 bases for V and 7 bases for J; bases not matched to a gene: 2. CDR1 is MNHEY, CDR2 SVGAGI, per germline. CDR3 length: 12 residues. The CDR3 reads CASSGRGNEQFF. CDR3 nucleotide sequence: TGTGCCAGCAGCGGGAGGGGGAATGAGCAGTTCTTC.

The chain combines TRBV6-5 with TRBJ1-2, with 8 bases aligning to TRBD1. V was clipped by 6 bases and J by 4 bases; unmatched bases: 4. Germline CDR1 MNHEY, CDR2 SVGAGI. The CDR3 is 13 residues long. CDR3 sequence: CASRRQGIYGYTF. The CDR3 DNA follows: TGTGCCAGCAGGAGACAGGGGATCTATGGCTACACCTTC.

This clone was found once. CDR3 bases: TGTGCCAGCTCACCCCAGGGGAACACTGAAGCTTTCTTT. Protein sequence: CASSPQGNTEAFF. The V gene is TRBV18, the J gene TRBJ1-1, with a tentative D call TRBD1 (5 bases). CDR1 is KGHSH and CDR2 is LQKENI in the germline V gene. This CDR3 comprises 13 residues. Deletions cut 3 bases from V and 1 base from J, with 6 bases between.

The rearrangement joins TRBV23-1 to TRBJ1-5; D gene ambiguous. TRBV23-1 is filed as an ORF, its function uncertain. CDR3 size: 12 residues. With 9 bases removed from V and 4 bases from J, the gap between germline ends came to 10 bases. This CDR3 is CASYKVNQPQHF. CDR3 nucleotide sequence: TGCGCCAGTTATAAGGTGAATCAGCCCCAGCATTTT.

Comment on this clone: Distinct nucleotide sequences in the sample also encode this CDR3. The gene calls are TRBV4-1 and TRBJ1-1; unclear D gene. The ends were cut back, 4 bases at V and 1 base at J, with 16 bases in the middle. The germline gives CDR1 MGHRA, CDR2 YSYEKL. The CDR3 contains 16 residues. The CDR3 nucleotides are TGCGCCAGCAGCCTACTATCCGGACGGGCGAACACTGAAGCTTTCTTT. This translates into CASSLLSGRANTEAFF.

The genes are TRBV14 and TRBJ2-7; possible D gene TRBD1, 5 bases. This CDR3 contains 13 residues. Trimming took off 4 bases at V and 3 bases at J, with 10 bases between the two ends. CDR1 and CDR2 (germline): SGHDN, FVKESK. The DNA of the CDR3 is TGTGCCAGCAGCCGTACAGGAATCTACGAGCAGTACTTC. This codes for CASSRTGIYEQYF. Drawing the rest from reference TRBV14 and TRBJ2-7, the complete variable domain is EAGVTQFPSHSVIEKGQTVTLRCDPISGHDNLYWYRRVMGKEIKFLLHFVKESKQDESGMPNNRFLAERTGGTYSTLKVQPAELEDSGVYFCASSRTGIYEQYFGPGTRLTVT.

The table lists this clone with a few counts. The chain joins TRBV27 to TRBJ1-2, with D perhaps TRBD1 (5 bases). V was shortened by 5 bases and J by 6 bases, with 22 bases between the two germline ends. Looked up from germline, CDR1 is MNHEY and CDR2 is SMNVEV (reference sequence). The CDR3 consists of 16 residues. As DNA, the CDR3 is TGTGCCAGCAGTACGGATGGCACCGGGACCGGCGATGGCTACACCTTC. This codes for CASSTDGTGTGDGYTF.

This clone was detected only once. Here the CDR3 DNA reads TGTGCCAGCAGTTTACAACGACTAGCGGGAGGGGGGGTGGATACGCAGTATTTT. Protein: CASSLQRLAGGGVDTQYF. The rearrangement joins TRBV27 to TRBJ2-3; TRBD2 matches 14 bases. The J segment lost 6 bases and the V segment lost 2 bases, leaving 10 bases of the junction unmatched. This CDR3 is built from 18 residues. CDR1 and CDR2 (germline): MNHEY, SMNVEV (reference sequence).

The count of this clone is one. The CDR3 region has the DNA TGTGCCAGCTCACCACCGCGTCAGCCAGAGACCTACGAGCAGTACTTC. It specifies CASSPPRQPETYEQYF. The chain joins TRBV18 to TRBJ2-7; D remains ambiguous. Germline V gives CDR1 KGHSH, CDR2 LQKENI. The CDR3 contains 16 residues. Trimming pared 0 bases from V and 2 bases from J, leaving 14 bases between.

The chain employs TRBV5-1 and TRBJ2-1; 10 positions match TRBD2. This CDR3 has 14 amino acids. Germline V lookup: CDR1 SGHRS, CDR2 YFSETQ. J gave up 6 bases and V 7 bases, and 7 bases lay outside the gene matches. Here the CDR3 DNA reads TGCGCCAGCGAGGTAGCGGGAGGCCTCAATGAGCAGTTCTTC. Protein: CASEVAGGLNEQFF.

As concerns this clone: Other DNA variants within this sample encode the same CDR3. This chain joins TRBV2 and TRBJ2-2; tentatively, D is TRBD1 (5 bases). This CDR3 is 16 amino acids long. The germline V and J ends were trimmed by 3 bases and 0 bases, with 11 bases remaining between them. Germline-derived CDR1 and CDR2 are SNHLY and FYNNEI. The CDR3 DNA reads as TGTGCCAGCAGTGACAGGGATCCCGCGAACACCGGGGAGCTGTTTTTT. This codes for CASSDRDPANTGELFF.